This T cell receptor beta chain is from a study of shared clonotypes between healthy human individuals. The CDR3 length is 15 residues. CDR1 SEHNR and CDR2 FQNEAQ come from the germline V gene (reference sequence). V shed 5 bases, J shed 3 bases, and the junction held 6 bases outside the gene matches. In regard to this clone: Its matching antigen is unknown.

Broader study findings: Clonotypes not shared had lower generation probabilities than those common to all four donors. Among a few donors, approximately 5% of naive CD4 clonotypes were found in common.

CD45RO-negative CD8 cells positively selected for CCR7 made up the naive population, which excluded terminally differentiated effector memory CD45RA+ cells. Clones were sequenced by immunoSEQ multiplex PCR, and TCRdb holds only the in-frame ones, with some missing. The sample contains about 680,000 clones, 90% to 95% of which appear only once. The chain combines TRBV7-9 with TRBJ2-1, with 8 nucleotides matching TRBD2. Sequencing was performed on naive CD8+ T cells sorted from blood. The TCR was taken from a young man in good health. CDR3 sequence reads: CASSPRLAGYNEQFF. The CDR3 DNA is TGTGCCAGCAGCCCCCGCCTAGCGGGCTACAATGAGCAGTTCTTC.